This TCR beta chain was found in a study of vaccination effects on CD4 cells after COVID-19. Notes on the study in general: Of the vaccine-induced clones from healthy vaccinees, merely 1 of 255 recognized common cold coronaviruses as well. Relatively few convalescent patients took part in the study, which had no early post-infection timepoints.

Profiling relied on immunoSEQ multiplex PCR, and the TCRdb table lists in-frame clones only, not all of them. The table lists roughly 20,000 clones, 73% of them singletons. As regards this clone: No antigen is known for it.

Using viral peptide pools, the ViraFEST assay grew out antigen-specific CD4+ T cells prior to sequencing. Culturing for ten to eleven days preceded CD4+ T cell isolation. According to the study, vaccine recipients showed no prior SARS-CoV-2 infection and negative nucleocapsid antibodies. Cultivation was performed at a few million PBMC per well with 9 to 10 IU/ml IL-2 and 10 ug/ml peptides added. On day 3 and again on day 7, half the medium was replaced with IL-2 medium. CDR3 length: 14 residues. The germline V and J ends were trimmed by 8 bases and 7 bases, with 17 bases remaining between them. Germline V gives CDR1 LGHDT, CDR2 YNNKEL (reference sequence).

The TCR was taken from a human donor who received a COVID-19 vaccine. The chain has TRBV3-1 (or the pseudogene TRBV3-2) and TRBJ1-4; a possible D gene is TRBD1 (6 bases). The source was CD4+ T cells from PBMCs cultured with HCoV-NL63 spike peptides, collected before COVID-19 vaccination. The CDR3 region is CASRETGWSEKLFF. The CDR3, as DNA: TGTGCCAGCCGGGAGACAGGTTGGAGTGAAAAACTGTTTTTT.